This T cell receptor (beta chain) was sequenced in a study of cytomegalovirus exposure and HLA in healthy donors. The CDR3 spans 16 residues. Germline V gene data show CDR1 as SGDLS and CDR2 as YYNGEE. Between the trimmed V and J ends, which lost 0 bases and 7 bases, there was a span of 14 bases. Researchers ran the PCR with 60 Vbeta and 13 Jbeta primers. Libraries were prepared by immunoSEQ multiplex PCR; TCRdb keeps only in-frame clonotypes and omits some of them. This sample has over 45,000 clones; roughly 84% occur once, and the top ten carry 4.3%. The sample was PBMCs. The chain employs TRBV9 and TRBJ1-6; D is uncertain. The sequence was obtained from a man aged 30-40 years in good health and CMV-seronegative. The CDR3 nucleotides are TGTGCCAGCAGCGTAGATCCGGACGGGGAGAATTCACCCCTCCACTTT. The encoded protein is CASSVDPDGENSPLHF.